The clone carrying this T cell receptor beta chain was seen once. No antigen is known for it. This entry is derived from a study of OX40 agonist ivuxolimab in advanced cancers. Whole-study findings and limits: CD8+ T cells averaged more expanded clones than CD4+. Dosing at 0.1 to 3.0 mg/kg was accompanied by clonal expansion of CD4+ and CD8+ blood T cells by week 6.

Assay used: immunoSEQ multiplex PCR; TCRdb lists only in-frame clones, some missing. The table has fewer than 25,000 clones, around three quarters seen once. Germline V gene data show CDR1 as LGHNA and CDR2 as YNFKEQ. Trimming stripped 0 bases from V and 8 bases from J, with 19 bases between. There are 16 residues in the CDR3. The TCR comes from an adult with an advanced solid tumor such as melanoma, head and neck, liver or kidney cancer. V is TRBV4-2 and J is TRBJ1-2; no reliable D call. Sequenced material: CD4+ or CD8+ T cells sorted from blood, taken in a trial of the OX40 agonist ivuxolimab. CDR3 coding DNA: TGTGCCAGCAGCCAAGATCTAGGCTTTCCTGGCGGGGGCTACACCTTC. Translated: CASSQDLGFPGGGYTF.